This T cell receptor (beta chain) was sequenced during a study of cytomegalovirus exposure and HLA in healthy donors. A multiplex PCR was run with 60 Vbeta primers and 13 Jbeta primers. The data were produced by immunoSEQ multiplex PCR, yet TCRdb's version contains in-frame clones alone and is incomplete. In the table there are approximately 120,000 clones, about 76% of which are singletons. This CDR3 comprises 16 residues. Trimming took 4 bases from V and 5 from J, leaving 21 bases between them. Germline-derived CDR1 and CDR2 are SGHDT and YYEEEE. To note about this clone: Antigen: not known.

Notes on the study in general: TRBV6-2, TRBV6-3 and some other V segments were unresolvable in 87-base-pair reads.

J is TRBJ1-1 and V is TRBV5-6; D is perhaps TRBD1 (6 bases). The sample consisted of PBMCs. The TCR sequence derives from a woman aged 55-70 years in good health and CMV-seropositive. In nucleotides, the CDR3 is TGTGCCAGCAGCCTGGGGGGGCCCATTTTTAAAACTGAAGCTTTCTTT. Translating it yields CASSLGGPIFKTEAFF.